The clone carrying this T cell receptor (beta chain) showed up just once. Its antigen remains unknown. This record comes from a study of cytomegalovirus exposure and HLA in healthy donors. Trimming took off 0 bases at V and 7 bases at J, with 13 bases between the two ends. Germline assignment: CDR1 LGHNA and CDR2 YSLEER. The CDR3 is 15 amino acids. The PCR was carried out with 60 Vbeta primers and 13 Jbeta primers. TCRdb keeps only in-frame clones here, not all; method: immunoSEQ multiplex PCR. The sample holds some 200,000 clones, 80% seen once. Study findings and constraints: What TCR beta sequences reportedly achieved was accurate prediction of HLA-A and HLA-B alleles in most subjects. At a 0.05 false discovery rate, a later analysis found over 15,000 TCR beta sequences to be associated with HLA alleles. A prior analysis recorded that most TCR beta V segments were productive about 87% or about 30% of the time.

This sequence originates from a man aged 35 to 55 in good health and CMV-seropositive. Sequenced input: PBMCs. The rearrangement uses TRBV4-3 and TRBJ1-5; D perhaps matches TRBD1 (5 bases). The CDR3 sequence is CASSQEGDGRQPQHF. CDR3 DNA sequence: TGCGCCAGCAGCCAAGAAGGGGACGGGAGGCAGCCCCAGCATTTT.